This T cell receptor beta chain was sequenced in a study of T cells in women clearing cervical HPV infection. General study results and limits: TRBV6-7 relative abundance averaged about 0.11% in cases and approximately 0.15% in controls.

Using immunoSEQ multiplex PCR, the repertoire was profiled, and TCRdb retains in-frame clones only, with some absent. In total, the table holds about 20,000 clones. MY09/MY11 PCR detected cervical HPV DNA; dot-blot assigned genotypes. A note on this clone: Its specificity is unknown. Read sequence stops 3 residues before the CDR3 end, and the germline J gene provides the missing end.

The CDR3 runs 13 residues. From germline, CDR1 is LNHDA and CDR2 SQIVND (reference sequence). V lost 0 bases and J lost 5, with 6 bases in between. This chain uses TRBV19 with TRBJ2-3; maybe TRBD2 (5 bases). The clonotype was recovered from a woman aged 18 to 69 with a cervical HPV16 infection that either progressed to CIN3+ or cleared (not recorded which). Sequenced input: blood buffy coat. The CDR3 reads CASSIDRGDTQYF. The sequenced CDR3 bases are TGTGCCAGTAGTATAGATCGGGGAGATACG.